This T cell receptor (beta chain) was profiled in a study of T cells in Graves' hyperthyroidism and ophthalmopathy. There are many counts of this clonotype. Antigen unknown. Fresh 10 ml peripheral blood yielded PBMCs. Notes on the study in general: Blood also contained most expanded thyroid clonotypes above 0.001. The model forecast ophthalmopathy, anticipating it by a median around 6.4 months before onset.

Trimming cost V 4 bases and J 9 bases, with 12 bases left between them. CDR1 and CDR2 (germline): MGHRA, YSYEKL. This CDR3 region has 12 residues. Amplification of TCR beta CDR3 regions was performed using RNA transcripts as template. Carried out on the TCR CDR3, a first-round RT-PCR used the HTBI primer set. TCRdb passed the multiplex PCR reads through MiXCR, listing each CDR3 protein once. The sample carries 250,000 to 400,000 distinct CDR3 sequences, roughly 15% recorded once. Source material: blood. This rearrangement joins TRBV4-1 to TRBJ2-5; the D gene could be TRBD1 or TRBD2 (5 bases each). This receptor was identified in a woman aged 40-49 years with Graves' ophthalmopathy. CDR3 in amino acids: CASSPAGAAQYF. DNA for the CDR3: TGCGCCAGCAGCCCCGCCGGGGCGGCCCAGTACTTC.